The rows below give T cell receptor beta chains drawn from one sample of a study of T cell responses to AZD1222 COVID-19 vaccine. Here immunoSEQ multiplex PCR was the method, and the copy in TCRdb shows in-frame clones only, minus some. The sample records some 140,000 clones, about 93% being singletons. The sample here was peripheral blood, taken 28 days after the second AZD1222 dose. These receptors were taken from an adult who received the AZD1222 COVID-19 vaccine. Both conserved end residues are part of each CDR3. Each record gives: CDR3 length, J gene, V gene, clone size, D gene, CDR3 protein, CDR3 DNA. D genes are given only for firm matches. Expanded clones get a size class; other rows say once, few or many, or leave the size out.

>17|TRBJ2-7|TRBV9|-|TRBD2
CASSAHRLAGSSYEQYF
TGTGCCAGCAGCGCCCATCGACTAGCGGGGTCCTCCTACGAGCAGTACTTC
>15|TRBJ2-5|TRBV5-4|-|TRBD2
CASSWGAGGQETQYF
TGTGCCAGCAGCTGGGGGGCGGGGGGGCAAGAGACCCAGTACTTC
>16|TRBJ2-1|TRBV2|-|-
CASSEEGSPSYNEQFF
TGTGCCAGCAGTGAAGAGGGGTCCCCCTCCTACAATGAGCAGTTCTTC
>16|TRBJ1-1|TRBV10-3|-|-
CAISAFYQGTGTEAFF
TGTGCCATCAGCGCATTTTATCAGGGGACGGGGACTGAAGCTTTCTTT
>12|TRBJ1-2|TRBV5-6|-|-
CASSLAQDGYTF
TGTGCCAGCAGCTTAGCCCAGGATGGCTACACCTTC
>13|TRBJ2-7|TRBV7-9|-|-
CASSPFGAGEQYF
TGTGCCAGCAGCCCCTTCGGGGCGGGCGAGCAGTACTTC
>18|TRBJ2-7|TRBV6-2/TRBV6-3|-|TRBD2
CASSYHPFRAGENYEQYF
TGTGCCAGCAGTTATCACCCATTTAGAGCGGGGGAGAACTACGAGCAGTACTTC
>14|TRBJ2-7|TRBV4-1|-|-
CASSRTGKPYEQYF
TGCGCCAGCAGCCGCACCGGCAAGCCTTACGAGCAGTACTTC
>12|TRBJ1-2|TRBV11-3|-|-
CASSRDIRDYTF
TGTGCCAGCAGCCGAGATATTCGGGACTACACCTTC
>15|TRBJ1-5|TRBV6-6|-|-
CASSYLAGDNQPQHF
TGTGCCAGCAGTTACTTGGCGGGGGACAATCAGCCCCAGCATTTT
>14|TRBJ1-4|TRBV5-5|-|-
CASSFGATNEKLFF
TGTGCCAGCAGCTTTGGGGCAACTAATGAAAAACTGTTTTTT
>14|TRBJ1-3|TRBV30|-|-
CAWGPTSSGNTIYF
TGTGCCTGGGGTCCAACGAGCTCTGGAAACACCATATATTTT
>14|TRBJ2-7|TRBV19|-|-
CASSMGQGVYEQYF
TGTGCCAGTAGTATGGGTCAGGGAGTCTACGAGCAGTACTTC
>15|TRBJ1-5|TRBV15|-|-
CATSRGLGPGQPQHF
TGTGCCACCAGCAGAGGGCTCGGACCCGGCCAGCCCCAGCATTTT
>12|TRBJ1-1|TRBV28|-|-
CASSLRSTEAFF
TGTGCCAGCAGTTTGCGCTCGACTGAAGCTTTCTTT
>16|TRBJ1-1|TRBV7-9|-|-
CASSSMGSWSHTEAFF
TGTGCCAGCAGCTCCATGGGTAGTTGGAGCCACACTGAAGCTTTCTTT
>15|TRBJ1-2|TRBV5-5|-|-
CASSPFERVPHGYTF
TGTGCCAGCAGTCCATTCGAAAGGGTTCCTCATGGCTACACCTTC
>17|TRBJ1-3|TRBV5-6|-|TRBD1
CASSLLGQGFAGNTIYF
TGTGCCAGCAGCTTGCTGGGACAGGGGTTTGCGGGAAACACCATATATTTT
>15|TRBJ1-1|TRBV5-4|-|TRBD1
CASSRHRGQSTEAFF
TGTGCCAGCAGCCGTCACAGGGGGCAGAGCACTGAAGCTTTCTTT
>15|TRBJ2-4|TRBV6-5|-|TRBD2
CASSPPSGGENIQYF
TGTGCCAGCAGTCCACCTAGCGGGGGGGAAAACATTCAGTACTTC
>13|TRBJ1-5|TRBV7-9|-|-
CASSPGGNQPQHF
TGTGCCAGCAGCCCGGGAGGCAATCAGCCCCAGCATTTT
>13|TRBJ2-7|TRBV5-1|-|-
CASSGTDSYEQYF
TGCGCCAGCAGCGGAACAGATTCCTACGAGCAGTACTTC
>13|TRBJ1-1|TRBV5-4|few|-
CASSLEGAWEAFF
TGTGCCAGCAGCTTGGAAGGCGCCTGGGAAGCTTTCTTT
>14|TRBJ1-1|TRBV19|-|-
CASGWGNGITEAFF
TGTGCCAGTGGGTGGGGGAATGGGATCACTGAAGCTTTCTTT
>14|TRBJ2-7|TRBV7-2|-|TRBD2
CASSLGGEGYEQYF
TGTGCCAGCAGCTTAGGGGGGGAGGGATACGAGCAGTACTTC
>14|TRBJ2-2|TRBV5-5|once|-
CASSFKASGGELFF
TGTGCCAGCAGCTTTAAAGCGTCTGGCGGGGAGCTGTTTTTT
>20|TRBJ2-2|TRBV19|-|-
CASSIGGRLLRRPNTGELFF
TGTGCCAGTAGTATCGGGGGCCGACTTCTACGACGACCGAACACCGGGGAGCTGTTTTTT